Listed below are T cell receptor beta chains from one sample, sequenced in a study of T cell responses to AZD1222 COVID-19 vaccine. The data were produced by immunoSEQ multiplex PCR, yet TCRdb's version contains in-frame clones alone and is incomplete. The top ten clones hold over 3% of a sample with some 150,000 clones, 85% to 90% of them seen once. Sequences were derived from peripheral blood, sampled 28 days after the second AZD1222 dose. These receptors were obtained from an adult who received the AZD1222 COVID-19 vaccine. CDR3s include the opening cysteine and the closing phenylalanine or tryptophan. D genes are given only for firm matches. Only part of the rows carry a size: once, few, many, or a class if the clone is expanded.

>NA|TRBJ1-2|TRBV12-3/TRBV12-4|NA
CASSLDRNYGYTF
TGTGCCAGCAGTCTCGACAGGAACTATGGCTACACCTTC
>few|TRBJ2-1|TRBV30|TRBD2
CAWTAPLRGGRRQFF
TGTGCCTGGACTGCCCCCCTCAGAGGCGGGAGGCGGCAGTTCTTC
>NA|TRBJ1-2|TRBV28|NA
CASIVSGAYGYTF
TGTGCCAGTATTGTCTCAGGGGCCTATGGCTACACCTTC
>NA|TRBJ1-1|TRBV3-1/TRBV3-2|NA
CASAGVGSTEAFF
TGTGCCAGCGCAGGGGTGGGGAGCACTGAAGCTTTCTTT
>NA|TRBJ2-2|TRBV19|NA
CASTDGDAKTGELFF
TGTGCCAGTACTGATGGGGACGCGAAAACCGGGGAGCTGTTTTTT
>few|TRBJ1-1|TRBV13|NA
CASSSPGGGEAFF
TGTGCCAGCAGCTCCCCCGGGGGTGGTGAAGCTTTCTTT
>NA|TRBJ1-1|TRBV30|NA
CAWSRVGTEAFF
TGTGCCTGGTCCAGGGTGGGTACTGAAGCTTTCTTT
>NA|TRBJ1-2|TRBV28|NA
CASSTQGFHGYTF
TGTGCCAGCAGCACACAGGGTTTCCATGGCTACACCTTC
>once|TRBJ1-3|TRBV3-1/TRBV3-2|NA
CASSQGIHSSGNTIYF
TGTGCCAGCAGCCAAGGGATTCATAGCTCTGGAAACACCATATATTTT
>few|TRBJ2-7|TRBV3-1/TRBV3-2|TRBD2
CASSQDHSGTIEGQYF
TGTGCCAGCAGCCAAGACCACTCAGGGACTATCGAGGGGCAGTACTTC
>few|TRBJ1-4|TRBV29-1|TRBD1
CSVEQGGNEKLFF
TGCAGCGTTGAACAGGGGGGGAATGAAAAACTGTTTTTT
>NA|TRBJ2-7|TRBV13|NA
CASSPQGGTYEQYF
TGTGCCAGCAGCCCACAGGGGGGGACCTACGAGCAGTACTTC
>NA|TRBJ2-1|TRBV9|NA
CASSRQVAAYNEQFF
TGTGCCAGCAGCCGACAGGTGGCCGCGTACAATGAGCAGTTCTTC
>NA|TRBJ2-3|TRBV4-3|TRBD2
CASSQDVPAGGMGTDTQYF
TGCGCCAGCAGCCAAGATGTCCCAGCGGGGGGGATGGGGACAGATACGCAGTATTTT
>once|TRBJ1-1|TRBV28|NA
CASSSNAGYTEAFF
TGTGCCAGCAGTTCTAACGCAGGGTATACTGAAGCTTTCTTT
>once|TRBJ1-2|TRBV6-4|TRBD1
CASTASAGGTGGYTF
TGTGCCAGCACCGCCAGTGCAGGGGGAACGGGTGGCTACACCTTC
>once|TRBJ2-7|TRBV15|NA
CATSRDRGGDARRSEQYF
TGTGCCACCAGCAGAGATCGCGGAGGGGATGCTCGTCGAAGCGAGCAGTACTTC
>NA|TRBJ1-2|TRBV28|TRBD1
CASSSRLYRGGYTF
TGTGCCAGCAGTTCCCGGCTATACAGGGGCGGCTACACCTTC
>NA|TRBJ1-2|TRBV19|TRBD1
CASSESGQGSYGYTF
TGTGCCAGTAGTGAATCGGGACAGGGTAGTTATGGCTACACCTTC
>once|TRBJ2-1|TRBV5-1|NA
CASSLAGAVSYNEQFF
TGCGCCAGCAGCTTGGCGGGCGCCGTCTCCTACAATGAGCAGTTCTTC
>NA|TRBJ1-1|TRBV24-1|TRBD1
CATSDPRDSGTEAFF
TGTGCCACCAGTGATCCCCGGGACAGCGGGACTGAAGCTTTCTTT
>NA|TRBJ1-6|TRBV19|TRBD1
CASSSGTDNSPLHF
TGTGCCAGTAGCTCCGGGACAGATAATTCACCCCTCCACTTT
>NA|TRBJ1-6|TRBV6-5|NA
CASRIKDNSPLHF
TGTGCCAGCAGGATAAAGGATAATTCACCCCTCCACTTT
>NA|TRBJ2-5|TRBV9|TRBD2
CASSTGTSGGPLQETQYF
TGTGCCAGCAGCACAGGGACTAGCGGGGGACCCCTCCAAGAGACCCAGTACTTC
>NA|TRBJ1-5|TRBV7-9|NA
CASSRGESNQPQHF
TGTGCCAGCAGTAGAGGGGAAAGCAATCAGCCCCAGCATTTT
>NA|TRBJ2-7|TRBV4-2|TRBD2
CASSQDIAGEPYEQYF
TGTGCCAGCAGCCAAGACATAGCGGGAGAACCCTACGAGCAGTACTTC
>few|TRBJ1-4|TRBV27|NA
CASSFGVDEKLFF
TGTGCCAGCAGTTTTGGCGTGGATGAAAAACTGTTTTTT
>NA|TRBJ2-5|TRBV11-2|NA
CASSLERETQYF
TGTGCCAGCAGCTTAGAGCGGGAGACCCAGTACTTC
>NA|TRBJ1-5|TRBV3-1/TRBV3-2|NA
CASSQDSSNQPQHF
TGTGCCAGCAGCCAAGATTCTAGCAATCAGCCCCAGCATTTT
>NA|TRBJ2-7|TRBV28|NA
CASSLQPGRYEQYF
TGTGCCAGCAGTTTACAGCCAGGCCGGTACGAGCAGTACTTC
>NA|TRBJ1-1|TRBV7-3|NA
CASSQQGGNTEAFF
TGTGCCAGCAGCCAACAGGGCGGGAACACTGAAGCTTTCTTT
>NA|TRBJ1-5|TRBV20-1|NA
CSASDIVAQHF
TGCAGTGCTAGCGACATCGTCGCCCAGCATTTT
>NA|TRBJ2-3|TRBV6-5|NA
CATGRDTQYF
TGTGCCACCGGTCGTGATACGCAGTATTTT
>NA|TRBJ1-3|TRBV27|NA
CASSPQPDVSSGNTIYF
TGTGCCAGCAGCCCTCAACCGGACGTGAGCTCTGGAAACACCATATATTTT
>NA|TRBJ1-2|TRBV18|NA
CASSPGHHYGYTF
TGTGCCAGCTCACCAGGACACCACTATGGCTACACCTTC
>NA|TRBJ2-3|TRBV9|TRBD2
CASSESGGRSIYTQYF
TGTGCCAGCAGCGAAAGCGGGGGCCGGTCCATTTATACGCAGTATTTT
>NA|TRBJ1-2|TRBV4-2|TRBD1
CASRSMGQFYGYTF
TGTGCCAGCAGGTCCATGGGACAGTTCTATGGCTACACCTTC
>once|TRBJ1-1|TRBV7-2|NA
CASSLRRNTEAFF
TGTGCCAGCAGCTTAAGGAGGAACACTGAAGCTTTCTTT
>NA|TRBJ2-3|TRBV5-1|NA
CASSPWVGGSTDTQYF
TGCGCCAGCAGCCCTTGGGTCGGGGGTAGCACAGATACGCAGTATTTT
>NA|TRBJ2-7|TRBV5-1|TRBD2
CASSGLAGGPYEQYF
TGCGCCAGCAGCGGACTAGCGGGGGGACCCTACGAGCAGTACTTC
>NA|TRBJ1-6|TRBV28|NA
CASTPGPNNSPLHF
TGTGCCAGCACGCCGGGACCTAATAATTCACCCCTCCACTTT
>NA|TRBJ2-3|TRBV5-1|TRBD1
CASSLADRADTQYF
TGCGCCAGCAGTTTAGCCGACAGGGCAGATACGCAGTATTTT
>NA|TRBJ2-1|TRBV4-2|NA
CASSGGTSQSSYNEQFF
TGTGCCAGCAGCGGAGGGACCTCTCAGAGCTCCTACAATGAGCAGTTCTTC
>NA|TRBJ1-5|TRBV3-1/TRBV3-2|NA
CASSQELYQPQHF
TGTGCCAGCAGCCAAGAATTATATCAGCCCCAGCATTTT
>once|TRBJ2-4|TRBV7-2|NA
CASSLTKALADIQYF
TGTGCCAGCAGCCTAACTAAGGCTCTCGCGGACATTCAGTACTTC
>NA|TRBJ2-1|TRBV2|TRBD2
CASRPLAGGPNEQFF
TGTGCCAGCAGGCCCCTAGCGGGAGGGCCTAATGAGCAGTTCTTC
>NA|TRBJ1-6|TRBV19|TRBD1
CATTRQGDSPLHF
TGTGCCACCACAAGACAGGGGGATTCACCCCTCCACTTT